This T cell receptor (beta chain) originates from a study of technical replicates of blood from a handful of donors. Profiling relied on immunoSEQ multiplex PCR, and the TCRdb table lists in-frame clones only, not all of them. The sample has around 70,000 clones, around 96% seen once. This CDR3 spans 14 amino acids. Germline V gives CDR1 SGHTS, CDR2 YDEGEE. The V gene end was trimmed by 2 bases and the J gene end by 6 bases; junction bases not matched to a gene: 7. The V call is TRBV5-8, the J call TRBJ1-2; 7 bases are shared with TRBD1. Source material: T cells isolated from PBMCs. This receptor was identified in a human donor in good health. This CDR3 reads CASSFQTGSNGYTF. CDR3 in DNA: TGTGCCAGCAGCTTCCAGACAGGGTCAAATGGCTACACCTTC.